This TCR beta chain was documented in a study of shared clonotypes between healthy human individuals. The protocol was immunoSEQ multiplex PCR, while the TCRdb copy is restricted to in-frame clones and leaves out a portion. The data hold about 1.5 million clones, with approximately 98% observed a single time. Trimming at V came to 8 bases and at J to 2 bases, leaving 5 bases not matched to a gene. Germline V CDR1 and CDR2: MNHNY, SVGAGI (reference sequence). The CDR3 covers 13 residues. The chain has TRBV6-6 and TRBJ2-5; 7 positions agree with TRBD2. The sequence derives from a man aged 25 to 40 in good health. Sample: naive CD4+ T cells sorted from blood. The subset is: CD45RA+ positively selected. The CDR3 spells CASVASGQETQYF. CDR3 sequence (DNA): TGTGCCAGCGTGGCTAGCGGACAAGAGACCCAGTACTTC.